The 25 T cell receptor beta chains presented below share a single source sample, sequenced in a study of T cell changes during pregnancy in multiple sclerosis (dated by TCRdb to the late 2010s). Receptors were amplified or captured by the immunoSEQ multiplex PCR assay. Drawn from immuneACCESS, this table holds only the in-frame rearrangements with V and J called that TCRdb kept. Clones are partly lost; checked studies trace under half to an unresolved V gene and leave the rest unexplained. Within this sample are fewer than 70,000 clones, with 85% to 95% of them counted one time only. The ten largest account for under 3.5% of the sample. The sample here was CD8+ T cells from peripheral blood mononuclear cells, taken in the third trimester of pregnancy. The receptor set was obtained from a female donor in good health, enrolled as a control in a pregnancy study.

This chain uses TRBV27 with TRBJ2-3; maybe TRBD2 (6 bases). V gave up 6 bases and J gave up 6 bases, with 19 bases separating them. This CDR3 comprises 15 residues. Germline lookup yields CDR1 MNHEY and CDR2 SMNVEV (reference sequence). This CDR3 reads CASRQGTASEDTQYF. CDR3 coding DNA: TGTGCCAGCAGGCAAGGGACTGCTTCCGAGGATACGCAGTATTTT.

The chain links TRBV11-1 to TRBJ2-7; TRBD2 is a possible D gene (6 bases). The ends were cut back, 5 bases at V and 2 bases at J, with 13 bases in the middle. Germline V gives CDR1 SGHAT, CDR2 FQDESV (reference sequence). The CDR3 contains 14 residues. Here the CDR3 DNA reads TGTGCCAGCAGCAGGGAGGACGACACCTACGAGCAGTACTTC. It specifies CASSREDDTYEQYF.

This clone has only a few counts. This rearrangement joins TRBV9 to TRBJ1-1; TRBD1 matches 7 bases. The CDR3 totals 15 residues. Looked up from germline, CDR1 is SGDLS and CDR2 is YYNGEE. Germline trimming cut 3 bases from V and 6 bases from J; bases unmatched to any gene: 11. The CDR3 region is CASSGDRDGTPEAFF. The DNA of the CDR3 is TGTGCCAGCAGCGGAGACAGGGATGGTACGCCTGAAGCTTTCTTT.

This chain links TRBV6-1 with TRBJ1-2; 9 positions match TRBD1. This CDR3 has 14 amino acids. J lost 3 bases, V lost 6 bases, and 5 bases had no gene match. From germline, CDR1 is MNHNS and CDR2 SASEGT. The CDR3 loop reads CASRLRTGDYGYTF. Here the CDR3 DNA reads TGTGCCAGCAGGCTTAGGACAGGGGACTATGGCTACACCTTC.

This rearrangement joins TRBV7-6 to TRBJ1-3; possible D gene TRBD1, 5 bases. Trimming left V 7 bases short and J 0 bases short, with 19 bases between. The length of the CDR3 is 17 residues. CDR1 and CDR2 (germline): SGHVS, FNYEAQ. For the CDR3, the DNA is TGTGCCAGCACCTCCACTATTTACGACAGCTCTGGAAACACCATATATTTT. This translates into CASTSTIYDSSGNTIYF.

The chain has TRBV7-6 and TRBJ1-3; no reliable D call. Trimming took 6 bases from V and 6 from J, leaving 12 bases between them. Germline CDR1 reads SGHVS; CDR2 reads FNYEAQ. The CDR3 runs to 13 residues. CDR3 loop: CASSPRGENTIYF. The CDR3, as DNA: TGTGCCAGCAGTCCTCGGGGTGAAAACACCATATATTTT.

The chain recombines TRBV5-4 with TRBJ1-2; tentative D call: TRBD1 (5 bases). CDR1 SGHNT and CDR2 YYREEE come from the germline V gene (reference sequence). Trimming left V 4 bases short and J 0 bases short, with 10 bases between. There are 14 residues in the CDR3. CDR3 bases: TGTGCCAGCAGCCAGGGCATAGCTAACTATGGCTACACCTTC. This gives the protein CASSQGIANYGYTF.

The CDR3 coding sequence is TGTGCCAGCAGTTTCGCAGGGGAAGAGACCCAGTACTTC. It yields the protein CASSFAGEETQYF. J is TRBJ2-5 and V is TRBV27, with D maybe TRBD1 (6 bases). Trimming left V 3 bases short and J 3 bases short, with 8 bases between. Germline lookup yields CDR1 MNHEY and CDR2 SMNVEV (reference sequence). This CDR3 contains 13 residues.

The chain uses TRBV2 and TRBJ2-1; D may be TRBD2 (7 bases). The V gene lost 7 bases and the J gene lost 4 bases, with 14 bases spanning the gap. CDR1 and CDR2 from the germline V gene are SNHLY and FYNNEI. The CDR3 loop spans 14 amino acids. The CDR3 nucleotides are TGTGCCAGCATAGGGGGGGGCGAGTACAATGAGCAGTTCTTC. Its protein product is CASIGGGEYNEQFF.

The genes are TRBV5-1 and TRBJ2-7, with D possibly TRBD1 on 6 matching bases. This CDR3 has 12 residues. Germline V gene lookup returns CDR1 SGHRS and CDR2 YFSETQ. The V gene lost 5 bases and the J gene lost 3 bases, with 9 bases spanning the gap. The CDR3, as DNA: TGCGCCAGCAGTTCGGACAGCTACGAGCAGTACTTC. This translates into CASSSDSYEQYF.

The table lists this clone with a count of one. V and J are TRBV5-6 and TRBJ1-4; tentatively, D is TRBD1 (6 bases). Germline V gives CDR1 SGHDT, CDR2 YYEEEE. CDR3 size: 18 residues. V was pared by 4 bases and J by 0 bases, with 19 bases between. The CDR3 is CASSHNRVEITTNEKLFF. The CDR3 DNA follows: TGTGCCAGCAGCCACAACAGGGTCGAGATTACAACTAATGAAAAACTGTTTTTT.

This clone turned up a few times. This chain connects TRBV9 to TRBJ1-3; 7 nucleotides align to TRBD1. The V segment lost 3 bases and the J segment 0 bases; nucleotides outside the gene matches: 3. Germline V CDR1 and CDR2: SGDLS, YYNGEE. The CDR3 is made up of 15 amino acids. CDR3 amino acids: CASSADRSSGNTIYF. DNA for the CDR3: TGTGCCAGCAGCGCGGACAGGAGCTCTGGAAACACCATATATTTT.

This chain connects TRBV19 to TRBJ2-3; 14 nucleotides align to TRBD2. The junction had 12 bases not matched to a gene; V was cut back by 10 bases and J by 6 bases. Germline CDR1 LNHDA, CDR2 SQIVND (reference sequence). The CDR3 has 16 residues. The CDR3 region has the DNA TGTGCCACCATGGAGACTAGCGGGGGGGCAAGGGATACGCAGTATTTT. Protein product: CATMETSGGARDTQYF.

V and J are TRBV4-3 and TRBJ2-3, with TRBD2 identical over 9 bases. Germline CDR1 and CDR2: LGHNA and YSLEER. The CDR3 loop spans 19 amino acids. V gave up 2 bases and J gave up 1 base; unmatched junction bases: 13. CDR3 DNA: TGCGCCAGCAGCCAAACCGGTGTAGCGGGGGTAGCCGGCACAGATACGCAGTATTTT. Protein product: CASSQTGVAGVAGTDTQYF.

This chain uses TRBV5-4 with TRBJ2-1; the match to TRBD1 covers 7 bases. The germline CDR1 and CDR2 sequences are SGHNT and YYREEE (reference sequence). This CDR3 has 13 amino acids. V shed 5 bases and J 9 bases; nucleotides not matched to a gene: 8. CDR3: CASSPYRGSEQFF. CDR3 nucleotide sequence: TGTGCCAGCAGTCCCTACAGGGGAAGTGAGCAGTTCTTC.

This clone was detected only once. The gene calls are TRBV12-5 and TRBJ2-3, with D perhaps matching TRBD1 (5 bases). CDR1 is LGHNT and CDR2 is FRNRAP in the germline V gene. V was shortened by 0 bases and J by 3 bases, with 10 bases between the two germline ends. This CDR3 spans 15 amino acids. CDR3 in amino acids: CASGLVQGLTDTQYF. The CDR3 bases are TGTGCTAGTGGTTTGGTGCAGGGATTGACAGATACGCAGTATTTT. The full variable domain, with the rest looked up from reference TRBV12-5 and TRBJ2-3, is DARVTQTPRHKVTEMGQEVTMRCQPILGHNTVFWYRQTMMQGLELLAYFRNRAPLDDSGMPKDRFSAEMPDATLATLKIQPSEPRDSAVYFCASGLVQGLTDTQYFGPGTRLTVL.

This rearrangement joins TRBV7-9 to TRBJ1-2, with 11 bases identical to TRBD1. After removal of 5 bases from V and 6 bases from J, the junction contained 2 bases not matched to a gene. The length of the CDR3 is 13 residues. Germline CDR1 is SEHNR and CDR2 is FQNEAQ (reference sequence). The CDR3 loop reads CASSGQGADGYTF. CDR3 in DNA: TGTGCCAGCAGCGGACAGGGGGCTGATGGCTACACCTTC.

The rearrangement uses TRBV13 and TRBJ2-7, with 8 positions matching TRBD1. CDR1 is PRHDT and CDR2 is FYEKMQ in the germline V gene (reference sequence). V shed 5 bases and J 0 bases; nucleotides not matched to a gene: 9. This CDR3 has 16 amino acids. The CDR3 here is CASSPGQGILSYEQYF. The CDR3 DNA reads TGTGCCAGCAGCCCCGGACAGGGAATCCTCTCCTACGAGCAGTACTTC.

This chain joins TRBV4-1 and TRBJ2-7, with unresolved D. Germline assignment: CDR1 MGHRA and CDR2 YSYEKL. The CDR3 has 13 amino acids. The V gene lost 3 bases and the J gene lost 2 bases, with 8 bases spanning the gap. The CDR3 DNA reads as TGCGCCAGCAGCCAGGGCCCCACCTACGAGCAGTACTTC. Amino acid sequence: CASSQGPTYEQYF.

The chain carries TRBV10-3 and TRBJ1-1; 11 bases fit TRBD1. Trimming took 0 bases from V and 3 from J; bases not matched to a gene: 6. From germline, CDR1 is ENHRY and CDR2 SYGVKD. The CDR3 has 17 residues. The CDR3 reads CAISESRTGGEDTEAFF. CDR3 in DNA: TGTGCCATCAGTGAGTCACGGACAGGGGGCGAGGACACTGAAGCTTTCTTT.

This sequence joins TRBV12-5 and TRBJ2-7; the D gene is possibly TRBD1 (5 bases). Trimming took off 7 bases at V and 0 bases at J, with 10 bases between the two ends. Germline V gene lookup returns CDR1 LGHNT and CDR2 FRNRAP. The CDR3 is 13 residues long. CDR3: CASAQGPSYEQYF. In nucleotides, the CDR3 is TGTGCTAGTGCCCAGGGCCCCTCCTACGAGCAGTACTTC.

This rearrangement joins TRBV14 to TRBJ1-1; D ambiguous. The CDR3 runs to 14 residues. The germline gives CDR1 SGHDN, CDR2 FVKESK. Trimming removed 4 bases at V and 7 bases at J, with 16 bases between. The CDR3, as DNA: TGTGCCAGCAGCCGTGTTGATGGAGTGGGTGAAGCTTTCTTT. Translating gives CASSRVDGVGEAFF.

Of note for this clone: At one boundary the junction diverges from the germline segment, which might be a read error. This chain joins TRBV13 and TRBJ2-7; maybe TRBD2 (6 bases). Germline CDR1 is PRHDT and CDR2 is FYEKMQ (reference sequence). There are 13 residues in the CDR3. The CDR3 DNA is TGTGCCAGCACCTTACCGGGGGACTACGAGCAGTACTTC. Protein: CASTLPGDYEQYF.

CDR3 coding DNA: TGTGCCAGCCTGGGGGGGTTCAGCAATGAGCAGTTCTTC. Translation gives CASLGGFSNEQFF. The V and J genes are TRBV2 and TRBJ2-1; the match to TRBD2 covers 7 bases. Germline CDR1 reads SNHLY; CDR2 reads FYNNEI. The CDR3 is made up of 13 amino acids. The trim removed 8 bases at V and 6 bases at J, leaving 7 bases unmatched.

This clone came up a few times. The chain carries TRBV18 and TRBJ1-1, with D tentatively TRBD1 (5 bases). The CDR3 sequence is 15 residues long. V was cut by 3 bases and J by 0 bases, with 11 bases left in between. CDR1 KGHSH and CDR2 LQKENI come from the germline V gene. CDR3 sequence reads: CASSPATVMNTEAFF. CDR3 in DNA: TGTGCCAGCTCACCCGCGACAGTCATGAACACTGAAGCTTTCTTT.